The present entry profiles one T cell receptor (beta chain) with its context. This clone was counted a single time. The clone's antigen remains unknown. No much larger clone exists at a distance of one base, and base qualities are not known. Participants in the prospective study were aged about 18 to 95 years, lived in under 30 United States geographic areas, and enrolled through a virtual design. To assign participants to cohorts, the prospective study relied on clinical history that participants themselves reported in a screening survey and a study questionnaire. Mobile phlebotomists in the prospective study collected whole blood, serum and a nasopharyngeal or oropharyngeal swab from every participant. Participants in the prospective study had the option to provide additional blood draws and questionnaires over a 2-month period. Before DNA extraction, prospective study blood samples were shipped either frozen or at room temperature.

The record originates from a study of blood T cell repertoires in COVID-19 (dated by TCRdb to about 2020). Background on the whole study: The collaborator samples originated in the United States, Italy and Spain and spanned the acute and convalescent phases of COVID-19. The prospective study material was composed of cDNA or gDNA derived from T cells, B-cell-depleted T cells, or PBMCs. The dataset comprised deeply sampled blood TCRbeta repertoires from subjects exposed to, actively infected with, or recovered from COVID-19. The repertoires were made available in a free public database intended to serve as a resource for research on the immune response to SARS-CoV-2. Samples came from the ongoing ImmuneRACE study (first 160 participants) plus 1,254 subjects from 6 global collaborators. Nearly every sample came with metadata listing a de-identified subject ID, COVID-19 status, age in years and sex. HLA class I and class II types, where available, came from metadata supplied by the sample provider rather than from assay-based typing. Results and caveats for the whole study, not just this receptor: How much clinical and demographic metadata was included differed by source and by participant, and the metadata was provided uncurated.

The immunoSEQ Assay, a bias-controlled multiplex PCR, was used to amplify TCRbeta CDR3 regions from genomic DNA. The authors processed their data as follows. Nucleated cell counts per sample were estimated from amplification of reference gene primers within the assay. Sequence reads were collapsed and filtered to measure the absolute abundance of every unique TCRbeta CDR3 rearrangement. Productive Simpson clonality was computed per sample as the square root of Simpson's diversity index over productive rearrangements. In TCRdb, the immuneACCESS table is reduced to in-frame sequences with V and J assigned. These tables do not hold every clone; where another copy was compared, an unresolved V gene accounts for under half, and the others remain unexplained. V, J and clone size reflect that table, while D and trimming were determined from the DNA. This sample has some 150,000 clones in its table, and over 75% of those were observed once. The top ten clonotypes cover roughly 1.2% of the sample.

Reading from cysteine to phenylalanine, the CDR3 counts 17 amino acids. Only CDR3 DNA is held: 51 bases, read in frame from base 1. CDR1 LGHNA and CDR2 YSLEER are derived from the germline V gene. The trim is 0 bases for V and 0 bases for J, with a gap of 12 bases between the germline ends. The receptor comes from a woman aged 30 to 39 with acute COVID-19. The sample taken for sequencing was PBMCs or T cells enriched from blood (not recorded which). The sequence links TRBV4-3 to TRBJ2-1, with TRBD2 as a weak D call on 6 bases. The CDR3 region reads CASSQDRTTSSYNEQFF. The DNA sequence reads TGCGCCAGCAGCCAAGATCGGACTACCTCCTCCTACAATGAGCAGTTCTTC.